The 6 T cell receptor beta chains below all came from one sample that was sequenced in a study of Graves' ophthalmopathy and Graves' hyperthyroidism. RNA transcripts served as template for amplifying TCR beta CDR3 sequences. RT-PCR was first run with HTBI primers, then multiplex PCR in a second round. TCRdb used MiXCR to reprocess the multiplex PCR reads, holding one entry per CDR3 protein. Of some 400,000 distinct CDR3 sequences in the sample, approximately 16% were seen once. Sequencing was carried out using peripheral blood. Receptors were obtained from a woman aged 18-29 years with Graves' ophthalmopathy.

This clonotype was seen many times. The chain is built from TRBV6-1 and TRBJ1-1; D unclear. Germline V gene data show CDR1 as MNHNS and CDR2 as SASEGT. The CDR3 loop spans 13 amino acids. The ends were cut back, 6 bases at V and 1 base at J, with 9 bases in the middle. The CDR3, as DNA: TGTGCCAGCAGGAGTAATGGGAACACTGAAGCTTTCTTT. This sequence encodes CASRSNGNTEAFF.

The J gene is TRBJ1-2, the V gene TRBV6-5, with 7 bases aligning to TRBD1. The V gene's germline CDR1 is MNHEY and CDR2 SVGAGI. With V trimmed by 2 bases and J by 1 base, 4 bases remained unmatched. This CDR3 has 15 amino acids. The CDR3 nucleotides read TGTGCCAGCAGTTACGGGACAGCGATTAACTATGGCTACACCTTC. Its protein is CASSYGTAINYGYTF.

This clonotype was seen repeatedly, ten times or more. The J gene is TRBJ1-1, the V gene TRBV6-5; D possibly corresponds to TRBD1 (5 bases). The CDR3 loop spans 15 amino acids. Trimming took 2 bases from V and 0 from J, leaving 10 bases between them. Germline V gene data show CDR1 as MNHEY and CDR2 as SVGAGI. Here the CDR3 reads CASSYPTGLNTEAFF. For the CDR3, the DNA is TGTGCCAGCAGTTACCCCACGGGGCTGAACACTGAAGCTTTCTTT.

This clonotype came up many times. J is TRBJ1-5 and V is TRBV6-2 or TRBV6-3; TRBD1 matches 7 bases. The germline V gene encodes CDR1 MNHEY and CDR2 SVGEGT. This CDR3 comprises 16 residues. J was trimmed by 2 bases and V by 5 bases; bases with no gene match: 9. This CDR3 is CASSDLEQGGNQPQHF. In nucleotides, the CDR3 is TGTGCCAGCAGTGACCTTGAGCAGGGGGGCAATCAGCCCCAGCATTTT.

This clonotype was found many times. The chain links TRBV7-2 to TRBJ2-5, with D perhaps TRBD1 or TRBD2 (5 bases each). The V gene lost 3 bases and the J gene lost 5 bases, with 10 bases spanning the gap. Germline CDR1 is SGHTA and CDR2 is FQGNSA. CDR3 size: 13 residues. The CDR3 nucleotides read TGTGCCAGCAGCTTTTGGGGCGGGGAGACCCAGTACTTC. It translates to CASSFWGGETQYF.

This clonotype turned up a few times. The CDR3 here is CASSYRGGDPYEQYF. CDR3 in DNA: TGTGCCAGCAGTTACAGGGGGGGGGACCCCTACGAGCAGTACTTC. The J gene is TRBJ2-7, the V gene TRBV27; D possibly corresponds to TRBD1 (8 bases). Germline values: CDR1 MNHEY, CDR2 SMNVEV (reference sequence). The CDR3 has 15 residues. V lost 4 bases, J lost 2 bases, and 15 bases lay in between.